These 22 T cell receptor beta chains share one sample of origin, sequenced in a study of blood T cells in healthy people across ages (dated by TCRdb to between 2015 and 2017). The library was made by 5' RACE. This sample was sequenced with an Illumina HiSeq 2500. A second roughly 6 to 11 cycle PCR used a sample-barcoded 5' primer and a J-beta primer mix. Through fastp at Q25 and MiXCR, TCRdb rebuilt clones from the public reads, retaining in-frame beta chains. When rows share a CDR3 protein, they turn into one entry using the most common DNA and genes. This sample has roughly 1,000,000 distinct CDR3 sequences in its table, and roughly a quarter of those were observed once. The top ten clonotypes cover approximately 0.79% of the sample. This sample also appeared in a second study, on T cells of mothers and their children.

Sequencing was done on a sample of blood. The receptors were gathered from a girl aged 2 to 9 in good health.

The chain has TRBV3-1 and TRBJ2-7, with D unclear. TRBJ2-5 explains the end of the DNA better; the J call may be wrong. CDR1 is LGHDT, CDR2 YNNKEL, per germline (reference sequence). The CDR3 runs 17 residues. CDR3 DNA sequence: TGTGCCAGCAGCCAAGCTTCGACGCTAAAACTACAAGAGACCCAGTACTTC. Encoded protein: CASSQASTLKLQETQYF.

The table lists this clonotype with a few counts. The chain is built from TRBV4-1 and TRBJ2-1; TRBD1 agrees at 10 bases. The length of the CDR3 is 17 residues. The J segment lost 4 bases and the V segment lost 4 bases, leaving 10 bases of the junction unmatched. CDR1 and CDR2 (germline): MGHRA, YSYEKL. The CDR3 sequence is CASSRDGTGEGYNEQFF. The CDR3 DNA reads TGCGCCAGCAGCCGAGACGGGACAGGGGAGGGGTACAATGAGCAGTTCTTC.

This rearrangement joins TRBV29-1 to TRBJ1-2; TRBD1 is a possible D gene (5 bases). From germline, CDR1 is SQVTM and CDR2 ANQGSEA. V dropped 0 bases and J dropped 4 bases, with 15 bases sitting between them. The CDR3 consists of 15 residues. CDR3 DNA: TGCAGCGTTGAAGATTTTACGGGGCGGCCCTATGGCTACACCTTC. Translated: CSVEDFTGRPYGYTF.

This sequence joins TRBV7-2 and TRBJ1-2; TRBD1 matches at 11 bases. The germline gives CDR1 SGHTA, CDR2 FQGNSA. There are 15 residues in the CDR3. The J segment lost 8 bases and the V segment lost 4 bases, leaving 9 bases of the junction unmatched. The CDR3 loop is CASSWTGGYLGGYTF. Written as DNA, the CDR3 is TGTGCCAGCAGCTGGACAGGGGGCTACCTTGGGGGCTACACCTTC.

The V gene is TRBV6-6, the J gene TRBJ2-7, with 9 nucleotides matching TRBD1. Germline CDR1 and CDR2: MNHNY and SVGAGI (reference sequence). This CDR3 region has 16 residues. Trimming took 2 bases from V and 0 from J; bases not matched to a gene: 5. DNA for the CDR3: TGTGCCAGCAGTTACGGGACAGGGAGCCTCTCCTACGAGCAGTACTTC. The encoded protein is CASSYGTGSLSYEQYF.

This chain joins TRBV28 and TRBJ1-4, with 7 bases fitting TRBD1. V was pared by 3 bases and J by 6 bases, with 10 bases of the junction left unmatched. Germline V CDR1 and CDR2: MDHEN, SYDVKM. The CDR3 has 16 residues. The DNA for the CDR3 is TGTGCCAGCAGTTTTAAGGGGGCGGGATGGGATGAAAAACTGTTTTTT. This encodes CASSFKGAGWDEKLFF.

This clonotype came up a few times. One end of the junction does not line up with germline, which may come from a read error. This CDR3 reads CASTPGGFTEAFF. Here the CDR3 DNA reads TGTGCCAGCACACCAGGAGGGTTCACTGAAGCTTTCTTT. This chain connects TRBV18 to TRBJ1-1; D remains ambiguous. CDR3 size: 13 residues. Germline V CDR1 and CDR2: KGHSH, LQKENI.

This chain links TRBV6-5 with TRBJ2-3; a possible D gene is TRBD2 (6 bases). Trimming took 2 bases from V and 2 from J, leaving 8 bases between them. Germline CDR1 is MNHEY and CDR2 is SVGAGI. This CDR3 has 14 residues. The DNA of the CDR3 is TGTGCCAGCAGTTACGGGGGGATCACAGATACGCAGTATTTT. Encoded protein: CASSYGGITDTQYF.

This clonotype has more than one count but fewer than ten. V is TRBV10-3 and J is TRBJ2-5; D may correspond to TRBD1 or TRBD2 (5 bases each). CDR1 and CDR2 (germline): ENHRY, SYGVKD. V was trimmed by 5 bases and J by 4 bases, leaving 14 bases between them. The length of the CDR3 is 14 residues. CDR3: CAISTIDSGETQYF. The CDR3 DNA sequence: TGTGCCATCAGTACAATAGACAGCGGAGAGACCCAGTACTTC.

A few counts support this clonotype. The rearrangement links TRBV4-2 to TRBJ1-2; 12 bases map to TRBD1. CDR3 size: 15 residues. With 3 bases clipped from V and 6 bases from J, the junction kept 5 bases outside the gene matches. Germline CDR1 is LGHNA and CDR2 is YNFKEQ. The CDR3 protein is CASSHPGQGADGYTF. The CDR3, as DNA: TGTGCCAGCAGCCACCCGGGACAGGGGGCAGATGGCTACACCTTC.

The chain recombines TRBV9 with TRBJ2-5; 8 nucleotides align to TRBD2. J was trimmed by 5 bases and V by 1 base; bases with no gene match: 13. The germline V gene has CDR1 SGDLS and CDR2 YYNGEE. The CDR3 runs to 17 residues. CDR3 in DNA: TGTGCCAGCAGCGTAACGGGGGCAGCGGGAGACTCGGAGACCCAGTACTTC. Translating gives CASSVTGAAGDSETQYF. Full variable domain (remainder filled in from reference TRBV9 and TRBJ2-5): DSGVTQTPKHLITATGQRVTLRCSPRSGDLSVYWYQQSLDQGLQFLIQYYNGEERAKGNILERFSAQQFPDLHSELNLSSLELGDSALYFCASSVTGAAGDSETQYFGPGTRLLVL.

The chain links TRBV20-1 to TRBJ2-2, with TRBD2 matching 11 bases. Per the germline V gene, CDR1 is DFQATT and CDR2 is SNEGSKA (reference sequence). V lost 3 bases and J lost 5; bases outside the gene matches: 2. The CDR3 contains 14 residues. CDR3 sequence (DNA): TGCAGTGCTAGTAGCGGGAGGGAGACCGGGGAGCTGTTTTTT. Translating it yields CSASSGRETGELFF.

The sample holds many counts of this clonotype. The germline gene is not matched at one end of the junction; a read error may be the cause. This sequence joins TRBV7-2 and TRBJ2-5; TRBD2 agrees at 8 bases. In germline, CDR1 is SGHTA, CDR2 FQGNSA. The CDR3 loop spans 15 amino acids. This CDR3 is CASSFSGGFQETQYF. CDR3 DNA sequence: TGTGCCAGTAGCTTCAGCGGGGGCTTCCAAGAGACCCAGTACTTC.

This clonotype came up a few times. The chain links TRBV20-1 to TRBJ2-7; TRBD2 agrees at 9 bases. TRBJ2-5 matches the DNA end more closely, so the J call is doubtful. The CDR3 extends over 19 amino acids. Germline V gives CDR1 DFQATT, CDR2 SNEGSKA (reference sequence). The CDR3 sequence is CSARDGAGGPRLPQETQYF. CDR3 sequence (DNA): TGCAGTGCTAGAGACGGGGCGGGGGGGCCTCGACTCCCCCAAGAGACCCAGTACTTC.

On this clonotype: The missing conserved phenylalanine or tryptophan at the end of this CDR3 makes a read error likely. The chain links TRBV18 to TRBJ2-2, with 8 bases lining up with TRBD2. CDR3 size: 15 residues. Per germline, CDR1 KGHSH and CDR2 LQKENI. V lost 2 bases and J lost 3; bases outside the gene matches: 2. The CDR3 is CASSPLAGYTGELFL. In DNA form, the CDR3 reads TGTGCCAGCTCACCATTAGCGGGATACACCGGGGAGCTGTTTTTA.

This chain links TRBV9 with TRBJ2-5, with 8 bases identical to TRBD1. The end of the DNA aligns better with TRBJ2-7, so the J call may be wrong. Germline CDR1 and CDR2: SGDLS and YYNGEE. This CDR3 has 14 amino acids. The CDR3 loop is CASSVGTGTYEQYF. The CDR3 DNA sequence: TGTGCCAGCAGCGTCGGGACAGGAACCTACGAGCAGTACTTC.

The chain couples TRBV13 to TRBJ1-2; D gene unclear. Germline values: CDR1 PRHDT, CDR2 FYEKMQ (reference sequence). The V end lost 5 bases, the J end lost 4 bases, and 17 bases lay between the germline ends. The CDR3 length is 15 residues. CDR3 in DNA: TGTGCCAGCAGCCCCGATGCGGGGATGGGCTATGGCTACACCTTC. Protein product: CASSPDAGMGYGYTF.

For the CDR3, the DNA is TGTGCCAGCAGCCATTCTCTGGGACTTAATTCACCCCTCCACTTT. Encoded protein: CASSHSLGLNSPLHF. The chain employs TRBV9 and TRBJ1-6, with D perhaps TRBD1 (5 bases). The ends were cut back, 4 bases at V and 6 bases at J, with 14 bases in the middle. The length of the CDR3 is 15 residues. From germline, CDR1 is SGDLS and CDR2 YYNGEE.

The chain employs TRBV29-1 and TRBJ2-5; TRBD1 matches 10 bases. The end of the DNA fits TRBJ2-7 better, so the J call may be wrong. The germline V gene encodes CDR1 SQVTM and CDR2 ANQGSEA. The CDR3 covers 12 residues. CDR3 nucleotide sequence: TGCAGCGTTGTGGGGGACAGGGGCGAGCAGTACTTC. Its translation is CSVVGDRGEQYF.

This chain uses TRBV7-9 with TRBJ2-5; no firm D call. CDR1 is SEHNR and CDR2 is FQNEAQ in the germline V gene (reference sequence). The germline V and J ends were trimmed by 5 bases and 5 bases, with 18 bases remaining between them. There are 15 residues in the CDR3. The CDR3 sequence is CASSLGQTNGETQYF. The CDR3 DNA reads TGTGCCAGCAGCCTAGGGCAGACCAACGGGGAGACCCAGTACTTC.

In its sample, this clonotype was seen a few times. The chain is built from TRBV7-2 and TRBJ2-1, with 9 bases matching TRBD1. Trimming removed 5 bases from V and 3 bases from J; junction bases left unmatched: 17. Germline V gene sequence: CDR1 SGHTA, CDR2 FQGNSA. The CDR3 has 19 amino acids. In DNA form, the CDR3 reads TGTGCCAGCAGCCTATTGTCCCGGGACAGGGAACCGCGCTACAATGAGCAGTTCTTC. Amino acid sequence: CASSLLSRDREPRYNEQFF.

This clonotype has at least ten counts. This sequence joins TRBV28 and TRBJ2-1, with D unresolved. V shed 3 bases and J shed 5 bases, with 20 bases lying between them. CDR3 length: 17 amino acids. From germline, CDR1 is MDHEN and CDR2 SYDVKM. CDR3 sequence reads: CASSLPQGWVGHNEQFF. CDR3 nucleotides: TGTGCCAGCAGTTTGCCCCAAGGATGGGTAGGGCACAATGAGCAGTTCTTC.